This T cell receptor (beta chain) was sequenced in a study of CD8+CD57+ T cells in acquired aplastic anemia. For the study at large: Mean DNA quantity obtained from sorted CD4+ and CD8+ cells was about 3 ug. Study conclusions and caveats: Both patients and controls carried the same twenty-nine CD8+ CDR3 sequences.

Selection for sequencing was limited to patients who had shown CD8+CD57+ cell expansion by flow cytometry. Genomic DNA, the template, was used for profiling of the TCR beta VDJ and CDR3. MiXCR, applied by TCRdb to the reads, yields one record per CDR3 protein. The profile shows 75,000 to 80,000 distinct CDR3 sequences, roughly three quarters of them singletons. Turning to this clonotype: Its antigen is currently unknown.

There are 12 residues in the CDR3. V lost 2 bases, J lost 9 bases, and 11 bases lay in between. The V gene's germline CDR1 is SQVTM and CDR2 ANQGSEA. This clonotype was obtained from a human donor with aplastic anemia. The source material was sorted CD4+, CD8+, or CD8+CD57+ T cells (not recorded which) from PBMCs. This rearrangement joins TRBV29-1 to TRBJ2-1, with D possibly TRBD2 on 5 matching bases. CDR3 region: CSVERGYGEQFF. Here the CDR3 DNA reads TGCAGCGTTGAAAGAGGGTATGGTGAGCAGTTCTTC.